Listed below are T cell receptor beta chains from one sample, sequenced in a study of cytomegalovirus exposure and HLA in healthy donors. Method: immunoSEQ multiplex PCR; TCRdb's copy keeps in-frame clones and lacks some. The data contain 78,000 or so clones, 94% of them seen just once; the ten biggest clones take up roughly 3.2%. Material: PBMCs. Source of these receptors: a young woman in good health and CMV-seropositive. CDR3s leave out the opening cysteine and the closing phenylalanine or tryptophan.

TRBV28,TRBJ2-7,ASSFDRINEQY
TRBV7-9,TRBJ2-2,ASSPRSGQGHSGELF
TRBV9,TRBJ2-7,ASSPLAGVTEQY
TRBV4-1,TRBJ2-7,ASSQLGVDAAYEQY
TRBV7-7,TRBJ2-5,ASSLVGETQY
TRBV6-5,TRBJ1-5,ASSARGDQPQH
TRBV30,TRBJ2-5,AWRGPSRAGGPGETQY
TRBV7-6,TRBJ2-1,ASSNRAGAKMNEQF
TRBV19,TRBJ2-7,ASSSASFSYEQY
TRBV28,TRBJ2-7,ASSSGGLAGDEQY
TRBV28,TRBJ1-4,ASRDSGGLGEKLF
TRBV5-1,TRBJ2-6,ASSFYSGGPPGANVLT
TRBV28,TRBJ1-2,ASRRTGGANYGYT
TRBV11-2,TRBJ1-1,ASSPRVWDRAESEAF
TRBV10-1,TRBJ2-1,ASSESRTGRSVSSYNEQF
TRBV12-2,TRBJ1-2,ASRLVNRPRENYGYT
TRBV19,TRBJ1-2,ASSGTSNYGYT
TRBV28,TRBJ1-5,ASSPTGGSNQPQH
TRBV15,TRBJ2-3,ATSRDEGWGTDTQY
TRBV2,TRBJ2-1,ASSESGGARFEQF
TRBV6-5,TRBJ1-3,ASSYRGSGNTIY
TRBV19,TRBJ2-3,ASSSPGLAGGADTQY
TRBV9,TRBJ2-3,ASSVAGDGDTQY
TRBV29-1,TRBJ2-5,SVGGGVGGETQY
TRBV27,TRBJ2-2,ASSLGGLAGVWGTGELF
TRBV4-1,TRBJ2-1,ASSPPSVASYNEQF
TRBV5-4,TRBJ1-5,ASSKDRANQPQH
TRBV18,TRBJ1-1,ASSPRGLSNTEAF
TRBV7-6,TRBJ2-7,ASSFSGGVYEQY
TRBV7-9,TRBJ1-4,ASSLSGGFEKLF
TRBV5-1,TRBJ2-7,ASSSSWGGIHEQY
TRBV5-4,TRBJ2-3,ASSLAGGGAGDTQY
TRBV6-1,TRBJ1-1,ASIHRGGLNTEAF
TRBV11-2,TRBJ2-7,ASSQGIGLALYEQY